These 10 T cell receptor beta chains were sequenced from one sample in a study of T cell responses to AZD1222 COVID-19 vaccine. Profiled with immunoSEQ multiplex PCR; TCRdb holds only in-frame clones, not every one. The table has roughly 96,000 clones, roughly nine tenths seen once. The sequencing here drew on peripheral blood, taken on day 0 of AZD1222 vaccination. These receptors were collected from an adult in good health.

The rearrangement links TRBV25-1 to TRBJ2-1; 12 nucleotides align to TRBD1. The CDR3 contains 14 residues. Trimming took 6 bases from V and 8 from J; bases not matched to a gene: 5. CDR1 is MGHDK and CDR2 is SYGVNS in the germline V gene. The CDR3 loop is CASRGQGAGDEQFF. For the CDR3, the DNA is TGTGCCAGCAGGGGACAGGGGGCTGGGGATGAGCAGTTCTTC. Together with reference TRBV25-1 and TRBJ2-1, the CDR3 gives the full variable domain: EADIYQTPRYLVIGTGKKITLECSQTMGHDKMYWYQQDPGMELHLIHYSYGVNSTEKGDLSSESTVSRIRTEHFPLTLESARPSHTSQYLCASRGQGAGDEQFFGPGTRLTVL.

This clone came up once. The CDR3 region is CASSLEAVYGYTF. The CDR3 DNA is TGTGCCAGCAGCTTAGAGGCAGTCTATGGCTACACCTTC. The rearrangement uses TRBV7-2 and TRBJ1-2, with D unclear. Germline V lookup: CDR1 SGHTA, CDR2 FQGNSA. This CDR3 region has 13 residues. The V gene lost 1 base and the J gene lost 4 bases, with 7 bases spanning the gap.

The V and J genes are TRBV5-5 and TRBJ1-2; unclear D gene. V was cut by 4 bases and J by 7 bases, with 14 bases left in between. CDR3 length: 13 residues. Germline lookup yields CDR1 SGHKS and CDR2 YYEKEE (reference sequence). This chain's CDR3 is CASSVRGERGYTF. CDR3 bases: TGTGCCAGCAGCGTACGGGGAGAGCGTGGCTACACCTTC.

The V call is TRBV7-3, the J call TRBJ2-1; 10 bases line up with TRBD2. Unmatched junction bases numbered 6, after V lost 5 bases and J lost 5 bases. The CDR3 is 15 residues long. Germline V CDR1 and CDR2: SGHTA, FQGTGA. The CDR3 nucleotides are TGTGCCAGCAGCCTAGGACTAGCGGCCAACAATGAGCAGTTCTTC. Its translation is CASSLGLAANNEQFF.

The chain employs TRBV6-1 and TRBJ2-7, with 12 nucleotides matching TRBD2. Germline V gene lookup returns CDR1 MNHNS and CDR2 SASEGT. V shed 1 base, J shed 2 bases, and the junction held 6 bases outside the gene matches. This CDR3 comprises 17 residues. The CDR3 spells CASSEVTSGGPTYEQYF. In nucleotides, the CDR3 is TGTGCCAGCAGTGAAGTAACTAGCGGGGGGCCGACCTACGAGCAGTACTTC.

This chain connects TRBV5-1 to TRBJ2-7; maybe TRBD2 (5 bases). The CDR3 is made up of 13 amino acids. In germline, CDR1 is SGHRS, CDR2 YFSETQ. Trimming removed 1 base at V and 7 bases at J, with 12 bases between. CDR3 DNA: TGCGCCAGCAGCTTGACGGTGACGGGGGAGCAGTACTTC. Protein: CASSLTVTGEQYF.

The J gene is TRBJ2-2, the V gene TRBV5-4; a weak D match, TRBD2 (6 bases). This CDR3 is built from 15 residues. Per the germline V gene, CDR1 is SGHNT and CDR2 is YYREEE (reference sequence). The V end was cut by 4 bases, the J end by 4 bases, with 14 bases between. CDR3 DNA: TGTGCCAGCAGCCGGGGGACTTTCGTCACCGGGGAGCTGTTTTTT. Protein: CASSRGTFVTGELFF.

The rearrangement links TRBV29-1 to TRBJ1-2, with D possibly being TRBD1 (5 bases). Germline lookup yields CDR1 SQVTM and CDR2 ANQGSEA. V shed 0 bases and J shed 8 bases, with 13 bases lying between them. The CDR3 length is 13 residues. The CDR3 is CSVEELSGGGYTF. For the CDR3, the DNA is TGCAGCGTTGAAGAATTATCGGGGGGAGGCTACACCTTC.

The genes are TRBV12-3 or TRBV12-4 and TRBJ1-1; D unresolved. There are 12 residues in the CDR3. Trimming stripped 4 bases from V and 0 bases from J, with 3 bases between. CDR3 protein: CASSYMNTEAFF. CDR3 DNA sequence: TGTGCCAGCAGTTACATGAACACTGAAGCTTTCTTT.

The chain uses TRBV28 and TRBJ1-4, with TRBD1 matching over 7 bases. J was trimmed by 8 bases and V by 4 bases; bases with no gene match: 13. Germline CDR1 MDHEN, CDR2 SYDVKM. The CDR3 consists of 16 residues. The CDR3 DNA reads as TGTGCCAGCAGTTCCAGAACAGGGGCGGGGAGAGAAAAACTGTTTTTT. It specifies CASSSRTGAGREKLFF.